This TCR beta chain derives from a study of Ad26.COV2.S vaccination and SARS-CoV-2 variants. CDR1 is PRHDT and CDR2 is FYEKMQ in the germline V gene (reference sequence). V gave up 3 bases and J gave up 1 base, with 6 bases separating them. The CDR3 runs 13 residues. The data were produced by immunoSEQ multiplex PCR, yet TCRdb's version contains in-frame clones alone and is incomplete. Here the sample spans about 350,000 clones, roughly 90% being singletons. Treatment reported: some 20 received Ad26.COV2.S at low or high dose, single or two shots; about 5 received placebo; per-sample allocation not given. At day 63 after the first vaccine or placebo injection, samples were drawn.

V and J are TRBV13 and TRBJ1-1; maybe TRBD1 (5 bases). This clonotype was obtained from a person aged 18-60 years who received the Ad26.COV2.S COVID-19 vaccine or a placebo. The specimen comprised peripheral blood, sampled in a trial of Ad26.COV2.S vaccine versus placebo. CDR3 sequence reads: CASSFGQNTEAFF. The CDR3 DNA follows: TGTGCCAGCAGCTTCGGACAGAACACTGAAGCTTTCTTT.